The 7 T cell receptor beta chains reported below all come from one sample, sequenced in a study of OX40 agonist ivuxolimab in advanced cancers. The library was built by means of the immunoSEQ multiplex PCR assay. TCRdb obtained this table from immuneACCESS and retained in-frame rearrangements with V and J assigned. These tables miss some clones; where compared with another copy, unresolved V genes account for less than half of the shortfall, and the remainder is unexplained. Counted in this sample were roughly 49,000 clones; roughly nine tenths of them appeared once. The ten top clones hold about 48% of the sample. Sample: CD4+ or CD8+ T cells sorted from blood, taken in a trial of the OX40 agonist ivuxolimab. Receptors originate from an adult with an advanced solid tumor such as melanoma, head and neck, liver or kidney cancer.

The gene calls are TRBV5-1 and TRBJ2-7; no reliable D call. The CDR3 spans 15 residues. V dropped 0 bases and J dropped 6 bases, with 16 bases sitting between them. Germline values: CDR1 SGHRS, CDR2 YFSETQ. CDR3 DNA sequence: TGCGCCAGCAGCTTGGCCCCCGGGTCGATCGCCGAGCAGTACTTC. Protein: CASSLAPGSIAEQYF.

This chain links TRBV4-3 with TRBJ2-5, with 12 bases aligning to TRBD2. Matching the DNA end better, TRBJ2-7 makes the J call doubtful. CDR1 is LGHNA and CDR2 is YSLEER in the germline V gene. CDR3 length equals 15 residues. The CDR3 here is CASSQTSGGSYEQYF. Here the CDR3 DNA reads TGCGCCAGCAGCCAGACTAGCGGGGGCTCCTACGAGCAGTACTTC.

The chain has TRBV9 and TRBJ2-7, with D maybe TRBD1 (5 bases). This CDR3 region has 14 residues. Trimming removed 0 bases from V and 0 bases from J, with 7 bases in between. From germline, CDR1 is SGDLS and CDR2 YYNGEE. The CDR3 reads CASSVADSSYEQYF. CDR3 in DNA: TGTGCCAGCAGCGTAGCTGACAGCTCCTACGAGCAGTACTTC.

This clone was counted a single time. The genes are TRBV11-2 and TRBJ2-2, with 8 bases matching TRBD2. Germline CDR1 and CDR2: SGHAT and FQNNGV. J gave up 6 bases and V 5 bases, and 8 bases lay outside the gene matches. The CDR3 covers 15 residues. The CDR3 region is CASSPRSAGAGELFF. DNA of the CDR3: TGTGCCAGCAGCCCCCGGTCAGCGGGGGCCGGGGAGCTGTTTTTT.

V and J are TRBV10-3 and TRBJ2-7; tentatively, D is TRBD2 (7 bases). CDR3 length: 15 amino acids. CDR1 is ENHRY and CDR2 is SYGVKD in the germline V gene. The germline V and J ends were trimmed by 4 bases and 3 bases, with 16 bases remaining between them. CDR3 residues: CAISGSRGGGYEQYF. The CDR3 DNA reads TGTGCCATCAGTGGTAGCAGGGGAGGGGGCTACGAGCAGTACTTC.

This chain uses TRBV5-8 with TRBJ1-2; D perhaps matches TRBD1 (5 bases). Germline lookup yields CDR1 SGHTS and CDR2 YDEGEE. This CDR3 comprises 14 residues. With 1 base removed from V and 4 bases from J, the gap between germline ends came to 11 bases. The DNA of the CDR3 is TGTGCCAGCAGCTTGCTTTGGGGGTCCTATGGCTACACCTTC. Encoded protein: CASSLLWGSYGYTF.

The rearrangement uses TRBV9 and TRBJ2-1; 8 bases map to TRBD2. CDR1 and CDR2 from the germline V gene are SGDLS and YYNGEE. J gave up 4 bases and V 4 bases, and 10 bases lay outside the gene matches. This CDR3 contains 16 residues. CDR3 loop: CASSTQRTSPYNEQFF. CDR3 DNA: TGTGCCAGCAGCACCCAAAGGACTAGCCCTTACAATGAGCAGTTCTTC.